This paragraph reports one T cell receptor (beta chain). Its recognized antigen is unknown. No quality values exist for individual bases; no much larger clone is one base distant. TCRbeta CDR3 regions were amplified from genomic DNA using the immunoSEQ Assay, a bias-controlled multiplex PCR. Concerning the study's data processing: Nucleated cell counts per sample were estimated from amplification of reference gene primers within the assay. Sequence reads were collapsed and filtered to measure the absolute abundance of every unique TCRbeta CDR3 rearrangement. For each sample, productive Simpson clonality was calculated by taking the square root of Simpson's diversity index across productive rearrangements. TCRdb retrieved this table from immuneACCESS and kept in-frame rearrangements only. Not all clones are present; in checked studies, unresolved V genes account for under half, and no reason is known for the remainder. V and J calls and clone size are as listed in that table; D and trimming were resolved from the DNA. The sample table lists fewer than 450,000 clones, approximately 89% of them with a count of one. Around an eighth of the sample lies in the top ten.

In Seattle, one collaborating source enrolled patients while the infection was active and tracked those patients longitudinally over the course of disease. Collaborating institutions collected whole blood in K2EDTA tubes following their own protocols. For TCRbeta analysis, collaborators shipped samples as frozen whole blood, isolated PBMCs, or DNA extracted from either of those sample types. This sample stems from a study of blood T cell repertoires in COVID-19 (dated by TCRdb to 2020 to 2021). For the wider study: The collaborator samples originated in the United States, Italy and Spain and spanned the acute and convalescent phases of COVID-19. The material from the prospective study consisted of cDNA or gDNA derived from T cells, B-cell-depleted T cells, or PBMCs. The dataset comprised deeply sampled blood TCRbeta repertoires from subjects exposed to, actively infected with, or recovered from COVID-19. The repertoires were released in a freely available public database meant as a resource for research on the immune response to SARS-CoV-2. The samples were drawn from two sources: the first 160 participants of the ongoing ImmuneRACE study, and 1,200 or so subjects contributed by 6 global collaborators. Sample metadata almost always included a de-identified subject ID, COVID-19 status, age in years and sex. Where available, HLA class I and class II types were taken from metadata supplied by the sample provider and were not determined by assay-based typing.

Germline trimming: 5 bases from V, 4 bases from J; junction bases outside gene matches: 2. CDR1 SEHNR and CDR2 FQNEAQ were looked up in the germline V gene (reference sequence). Including the terminal cysteine and phenylalanine, the CDR3 comprises 13 residues. Only the CDR3 part of the read is kept: 39 bases, read in frame from the first base. Overall study outcomes, separate from this receptor: The amount of clinical and demographic metadata varied by source and participant and was provided uncurated.

Recombination linked TRBV7-9 to TRBJ1-2; 9 bases in the junction line up with TRBD1. Sequencing input: peripheral blood. This receptor was taken from a woman between 45 and 65 years old with COVID-19, enrolled during active disease. The CDR3 sequence is CASSPGQGYGYTF. The DNA reads as follows: TGTGCCAGCAGCCCGGGACAGGGCTATGGCTACACCTTC.